This T cell receptor beta chain was captured in a study of CD8 T cells in ankylosing spondylitis. The CDR3 sequence is 14 residues long. V dropped 10 bases and J dropped 4 bases, with 16 bases sitting between them. Germline V CDR1 and CDR2: MDHEN, SYDVKM. Findings and caveats of the study: Disease-linked clones proved CD8+ and comparatively uncommon in peripheral blood. Reportedly, matched ankylosing spondylitis synovial fluid was significantly enriched for disease-linked clones. A motif of fewer than ten highly homologous TCR beta variants was seen as apparently characteristic of ankylosing spondylitis blood. A subset of motif variants has previously been described in the synovial fluid and blood of reactive arthritis.

This clonotype was seen at least ten times. Its antigen is still unknown. Molecular-barcoded quantitative 5'-RACE produced these TCR beta libraries. TCRdb re-derived calls from the 5' RACE reads in MiXCR, one entry per CDR3 protein. The sample carries about 220,000 distinct CDR3 sequences, around 6.6% recorded once. Sequencing was carried out using blood, either unsorted or a sorted T cell fraction (not recorded which). V usage is TRBV28 and J usage is TRBJ1-4; D is unresolved. The TCR comes from a male donor with ankylosing spondylitis. The CDR3 is CATMELDLNEKLFF. CDR3 sequence (DNA): TGTGCCACCATGGAGTTGGACCTTAATGAAAAACTGTTTTTT.